A single sample gave rise to the 7 T cell receptor beta chains below, sequenced in a study of CD8 T cells in Susac syndrome. Random hexamers were used to reverse transcribe the RNA input (roughly 0.5 to 1 ug). TCRdb redid the calling of the immunoSEQ multiplex PCR reads with MiXCR, one entry per CDR3 protein. In the table there are a few hundred thousand distinct CDR3 sequences, around 92% of which are singletons. Input material: CD4+ T cells from PBMCs. These receptors came from a human donor with multiple sclerosis.

CDR3 loop: CASSPHLKETQYF. The CDR3 DNA sequence: TGTGCCAGCAGCCCACACTTGAAAGAGACCCAGTACTTC. The chain is built from TRBV11-1 and TRBJ2-5; D not certain. Trimming pared 5 bases from V and 3 bases from J, leaving 10 bases between. The length of the CDR3 is 13 residues. CDR1 and CDR2 from the germline V gene are SGHAT and FQDESV (reference sequence).

The V gene is TRBV27, the J gene TRBJ1-2; D might be TRBD1 (6 bases). This CDR3 is built from 15 residues. Germline V gene data show CDR1 as MNHEY and CDR2 as SMNVEV (reference sequence). V was pared by 2 bases and J by 2 bases, with 12 bases between. CDR3 nucleotide sequence: TGTGCCAGCAGTTTAATGGGACACAGGAACTATGGCTACACCTTC. Its translation is CASSLMGHRNYGYTF.

The chain is built from TRBV19 and TRBJ1-2; a weak D match, TRBD1 (5 bases). This CDR3 is 17 amino acids long. CDR1 and CDR2 from the germline V gene are LNHDA and SQIVND (reference sequence). V was clipped by 8 bases and J by 3 bases, with 25 bases between them. DNA for the CDR3: TGTGCCAGTGGAACCCTCGACAGTAGACGCTACTACTATGGCTACACCTTC. It codes for CASGTLDSRRYYYGYTF.

CDR3 loop: CASSLVGQRNTEAFF. CDR3 sequence (DNA): TGTGCCAGCAGTTTGGTGGGACAGAGGAACACTGAAGCTTTCTTT. This chain uses TRBV12-3 or TRBV12-4 with TRBJ1-1; 7 nucleotides match TRBD1. The CDR3 is 15 residues long. V was clipped by 3 bases and J by 1 base; unmatched bases: 5.

The J gene is TRBJ2-5, the V gene TRBV6-1; either TRBD1 or TRBD2 may fit D (5 bases each). The CDR3 is 12 amino acids. Trimming removed 5 bases from V and 5 bases from J, with 9 bases in between. CDR1 and CDR2 from the germline V gene are MNHNS and SASEGT. Here the CDR3 reads CASSHGDETQYF. The CDR3 nucleotides are TGTGCCAGCAGTCACGGGGACGAGACCCAGTACTTC.

To note about this clonotype: The conserved phenylalanine or tryptophan is not found at the CDR3 terminus, so this likely reflects a read error. CDR3 protein: CASSQRGRGNTEAFL. The CDR3 DNA reads TGCGCCAGCAGCCAACGGGGGCGAGGAAACACTGAAGCTTTCCTT. V is TRBV4-3 and J is TRBJ1-1; tentative D call: TRBD1 (6 bases). CDR3 length: 15 residues. The V and J ends lost 2 bases and 2 bases respectively, with 12 bases between them. Germline CDR1 LGHNA, CDR2 YSLEER.

This chain connects TRBV19 to TRBJ1-2; a weak D match, TRBD1 (6 bases). The germline CDR1 and CDR2 sequences are LNHDA and SQIVND (reference sequence). The germline V and J ends were trimmed by 8 bases and 8 bases, with 27 bases remaining between them. The CDR3 has 16 amino acids. The CDR3 protein is CASGPLSGAGEGGYTF. The CDR3 DNA follows: TGTGCCAGTGGGCCGCTCTCCGGGGCAGGGGAAGGAGGCTACACCTTC.